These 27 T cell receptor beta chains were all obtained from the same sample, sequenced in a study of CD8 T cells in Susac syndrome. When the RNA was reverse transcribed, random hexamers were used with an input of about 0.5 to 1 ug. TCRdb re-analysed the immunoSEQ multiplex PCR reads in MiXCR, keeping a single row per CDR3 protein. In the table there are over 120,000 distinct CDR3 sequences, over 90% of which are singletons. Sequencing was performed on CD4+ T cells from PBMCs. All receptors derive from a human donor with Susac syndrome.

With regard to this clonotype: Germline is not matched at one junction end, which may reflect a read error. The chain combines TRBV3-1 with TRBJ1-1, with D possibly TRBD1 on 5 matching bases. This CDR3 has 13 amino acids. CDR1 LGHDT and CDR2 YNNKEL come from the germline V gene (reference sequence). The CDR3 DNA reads TGTGCCAGCAGCCAAGTGCAGGGCCGGTCGACCAGTTTT. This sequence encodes CASSQVQGRSTSF.

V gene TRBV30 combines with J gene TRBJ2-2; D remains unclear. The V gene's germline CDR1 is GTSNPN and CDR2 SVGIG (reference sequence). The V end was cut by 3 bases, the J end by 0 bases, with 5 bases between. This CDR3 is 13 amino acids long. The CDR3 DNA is TGTGCCTGGAGCTTCGCGAACACCGGGGAGCTGTTTTTT. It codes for CAWSFANTGELFF.

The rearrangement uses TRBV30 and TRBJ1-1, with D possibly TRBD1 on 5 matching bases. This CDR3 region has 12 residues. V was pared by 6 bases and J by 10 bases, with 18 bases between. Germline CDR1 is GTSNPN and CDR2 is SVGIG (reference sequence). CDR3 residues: CACPTLRGVAFF. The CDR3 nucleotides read TGTGCCTGCCCGACCCTGCGGGGGGTAGCTTTCTTT.

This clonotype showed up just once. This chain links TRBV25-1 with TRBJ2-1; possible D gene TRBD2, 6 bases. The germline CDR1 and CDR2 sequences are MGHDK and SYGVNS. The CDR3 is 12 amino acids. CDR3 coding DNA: TGTGCTTCTTCACTAGCCTTCCATGAGCAGTTCTTC. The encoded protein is CASSLAFHEQFF.

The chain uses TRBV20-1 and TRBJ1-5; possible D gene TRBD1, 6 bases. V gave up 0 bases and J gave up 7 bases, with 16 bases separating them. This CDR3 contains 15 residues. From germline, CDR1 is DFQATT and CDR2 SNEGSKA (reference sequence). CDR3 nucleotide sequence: TGCAGTGCTAGAGATGAAGCAGGGAGGGGGCAGCCCCAGCATTTT. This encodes CSARDEAGRGQPQHF.

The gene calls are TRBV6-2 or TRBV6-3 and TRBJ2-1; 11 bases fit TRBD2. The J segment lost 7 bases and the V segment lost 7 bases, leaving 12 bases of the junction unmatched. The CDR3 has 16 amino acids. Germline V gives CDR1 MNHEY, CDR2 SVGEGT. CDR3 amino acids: CASTPRGTSGINEQFF. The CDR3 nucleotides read TGTGCCAGCACCCCTCGGGGGACTAGCGGTATTAATGAGCAGTTCTTC.

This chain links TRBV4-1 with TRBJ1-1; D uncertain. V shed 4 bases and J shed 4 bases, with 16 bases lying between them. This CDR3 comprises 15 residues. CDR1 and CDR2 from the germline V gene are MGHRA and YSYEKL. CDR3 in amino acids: CASSLAGGRITEAFF. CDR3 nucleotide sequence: TGCGCCAGCAGCCTCGCGGGAGGGAGAATCACTGAAGCTTTCTTT.

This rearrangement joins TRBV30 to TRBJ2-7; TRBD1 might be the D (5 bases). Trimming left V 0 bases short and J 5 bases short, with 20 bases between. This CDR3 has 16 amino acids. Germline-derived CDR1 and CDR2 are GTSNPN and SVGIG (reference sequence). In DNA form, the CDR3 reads TGTGCCTGGAGTGTACCAGACAGAAGGATCTACAACGAGCAGTACTTC. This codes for CAWSVPDRRIYNEQYF.

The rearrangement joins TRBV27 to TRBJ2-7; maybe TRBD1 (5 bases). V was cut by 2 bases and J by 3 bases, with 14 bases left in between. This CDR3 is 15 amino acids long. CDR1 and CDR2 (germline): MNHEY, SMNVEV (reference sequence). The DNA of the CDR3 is TGTGCCAGCAGTTTAAGGGCAGGGATATACTACGAGCAGTACTTC. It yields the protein CASSLRAGIYYEQYF.

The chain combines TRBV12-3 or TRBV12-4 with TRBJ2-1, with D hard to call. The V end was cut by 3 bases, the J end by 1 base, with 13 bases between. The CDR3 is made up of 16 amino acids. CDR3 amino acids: CASSFQRATSYNEQFF. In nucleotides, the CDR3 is TGTGCCAGCAGTTTTCAAAGGGCCACTTCCTACAATGAGCAGTTCTTC.

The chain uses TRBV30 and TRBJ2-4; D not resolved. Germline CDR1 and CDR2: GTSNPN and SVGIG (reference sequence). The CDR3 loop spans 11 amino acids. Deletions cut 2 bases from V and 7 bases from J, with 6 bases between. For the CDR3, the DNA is TGTGCCTGGAGTATCTTCAACATTCAGTACTTC. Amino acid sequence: CAWSIFNIQYF.

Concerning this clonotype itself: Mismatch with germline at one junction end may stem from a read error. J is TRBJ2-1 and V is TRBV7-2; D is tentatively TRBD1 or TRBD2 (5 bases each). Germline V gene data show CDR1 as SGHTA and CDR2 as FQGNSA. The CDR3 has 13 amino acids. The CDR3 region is CASSPGSSGTPRF. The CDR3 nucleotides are TGTGCCAGCAGCCCCGGGTCTTCCGGGACCCCTCGCTTC.

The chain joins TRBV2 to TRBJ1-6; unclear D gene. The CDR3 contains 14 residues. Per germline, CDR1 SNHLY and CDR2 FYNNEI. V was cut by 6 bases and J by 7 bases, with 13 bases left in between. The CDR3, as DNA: TGTGCCAGCAGCGCCCGGGTGGGGAATTCACCCCTCCACTTT. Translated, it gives CASSARVGNSPLHF.

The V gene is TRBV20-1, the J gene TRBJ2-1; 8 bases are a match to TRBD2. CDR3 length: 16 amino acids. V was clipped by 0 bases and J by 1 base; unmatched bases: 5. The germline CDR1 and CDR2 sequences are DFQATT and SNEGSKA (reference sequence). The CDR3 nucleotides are TGCAGTGCTAGAGACCCCACTAGCGGTTCCTACAATGAGCAGTTCTTC. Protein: CSARDPTSGSYNEQFF.

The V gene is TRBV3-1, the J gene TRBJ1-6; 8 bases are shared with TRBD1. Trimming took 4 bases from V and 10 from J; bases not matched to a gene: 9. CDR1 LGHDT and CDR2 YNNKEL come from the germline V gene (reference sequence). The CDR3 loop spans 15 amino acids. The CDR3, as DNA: TGTGCCAGCAGCCCCACGACAGGGGTGAGGTCACCCCTCCACTTT. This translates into CASSPTTGVRSPLHF.

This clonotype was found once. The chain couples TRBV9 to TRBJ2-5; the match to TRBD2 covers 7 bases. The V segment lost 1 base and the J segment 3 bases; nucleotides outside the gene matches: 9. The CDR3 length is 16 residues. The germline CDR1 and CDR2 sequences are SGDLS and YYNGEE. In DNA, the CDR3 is TGTGCCAGCAGCGTACGGCCTAGCGGAGGAAAAGAGACCCAGTACTTC. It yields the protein CASSVRPSGGKETQYF.

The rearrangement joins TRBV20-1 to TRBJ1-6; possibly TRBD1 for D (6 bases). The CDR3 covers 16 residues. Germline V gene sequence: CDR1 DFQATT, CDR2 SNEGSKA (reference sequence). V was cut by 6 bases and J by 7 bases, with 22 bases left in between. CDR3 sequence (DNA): TGCAGTGCCACCAGGTCGGGACACACGATCAATTCACCCCTCCACTTT. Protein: CSATRSGHTINSPLHF.

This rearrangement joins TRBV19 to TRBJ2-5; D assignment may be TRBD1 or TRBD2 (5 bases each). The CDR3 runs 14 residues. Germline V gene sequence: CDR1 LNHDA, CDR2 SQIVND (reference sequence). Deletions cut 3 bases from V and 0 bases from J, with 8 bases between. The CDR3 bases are TGTGCCAGTAGTATCGGGGCCTACCAAGAGACCCAGTACTTC. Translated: CASSIGAYQETQYF.

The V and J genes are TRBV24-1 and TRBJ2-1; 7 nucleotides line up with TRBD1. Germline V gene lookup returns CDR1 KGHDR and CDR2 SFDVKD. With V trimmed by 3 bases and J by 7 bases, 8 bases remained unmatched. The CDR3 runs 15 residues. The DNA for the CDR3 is TGTGCCACCAGTGATCCGGGGACAGTTGGTAATGAGCAGTTCTTC. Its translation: CATSDPGTVGNEQFF.

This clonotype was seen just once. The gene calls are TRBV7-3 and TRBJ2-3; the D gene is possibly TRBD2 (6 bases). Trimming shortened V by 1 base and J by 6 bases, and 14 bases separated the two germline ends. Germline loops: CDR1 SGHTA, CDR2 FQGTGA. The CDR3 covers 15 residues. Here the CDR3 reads CASSLSGEERDTQYF. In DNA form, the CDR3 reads TGTGCCAGCAGCTTAAGCGGGGAGGAAAGGGATACGCAGTATTTT.

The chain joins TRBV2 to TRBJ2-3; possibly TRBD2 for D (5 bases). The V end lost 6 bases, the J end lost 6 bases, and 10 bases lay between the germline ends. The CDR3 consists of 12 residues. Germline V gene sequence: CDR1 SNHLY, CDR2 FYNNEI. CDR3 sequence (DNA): TGTGCCAGCAGCGCCTCGGGGGATACGCAGTATTTT. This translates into CASSASGDTQYF.

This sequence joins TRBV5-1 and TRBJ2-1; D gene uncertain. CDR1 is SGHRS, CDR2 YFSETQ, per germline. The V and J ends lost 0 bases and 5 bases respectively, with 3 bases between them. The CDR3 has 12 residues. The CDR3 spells CASSLGNNEQFF. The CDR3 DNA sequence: TGCGCCAGCAGCTTGGGGAACAATGAGCAGTTCTTC.

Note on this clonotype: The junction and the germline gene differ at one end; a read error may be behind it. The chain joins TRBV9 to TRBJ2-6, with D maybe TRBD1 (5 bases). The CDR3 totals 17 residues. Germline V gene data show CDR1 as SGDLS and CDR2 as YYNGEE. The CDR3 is CASSVDGVRAGANVLTF. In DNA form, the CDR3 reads TGTGCCAGCAGCGTAGATGGAGTCAGGGCTGGTGCCAACGTCCTGACTTTC.

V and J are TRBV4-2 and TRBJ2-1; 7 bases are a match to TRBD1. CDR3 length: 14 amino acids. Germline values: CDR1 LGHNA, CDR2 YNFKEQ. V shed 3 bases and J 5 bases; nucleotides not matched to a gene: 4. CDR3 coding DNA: TGTGCCAGCAGCCACCGACAGGGAGACAATGAGCAGTTCTTC. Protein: CASSHRQGDNEQFF.

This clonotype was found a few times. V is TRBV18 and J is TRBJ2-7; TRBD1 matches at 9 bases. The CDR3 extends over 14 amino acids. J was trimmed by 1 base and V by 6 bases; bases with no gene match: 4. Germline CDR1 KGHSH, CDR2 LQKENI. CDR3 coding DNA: TGTGCCAGCTCGTCCGGGACAGGGTCCTACGAGCAGTACTTC. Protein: CASSSGTGSYEQYF. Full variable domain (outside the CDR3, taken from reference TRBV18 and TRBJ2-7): NAGVMQNPRHLVRRRGQEARLRCSPMKGHSHVYWYRQLPEEGLKFMVYLQKENIIDESGMPKERFSAEFPKEGPSILRIQQVVRGDSAAYFCASSSGTGSYEQYFGPGTRLTVT.

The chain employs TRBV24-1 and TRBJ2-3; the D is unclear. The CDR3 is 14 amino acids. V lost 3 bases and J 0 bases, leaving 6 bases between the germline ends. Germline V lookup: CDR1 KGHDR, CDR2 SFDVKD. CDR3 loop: CATSDVGSTDTQYF. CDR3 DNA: TGTGCCACCAGTGATGTGGGCAGCACAGATACGCAGTATTTT.

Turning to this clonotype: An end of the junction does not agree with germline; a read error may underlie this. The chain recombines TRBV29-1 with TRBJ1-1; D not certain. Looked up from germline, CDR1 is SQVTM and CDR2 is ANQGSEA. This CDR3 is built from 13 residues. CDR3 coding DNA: TGCAGCGTTGAAGGCAGATTGAACACTGAAGCTGTCTTT. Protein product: CSVEGRLNTEAVF.